These 10 T cell receptor beta chains came from one sample sequenced in a study of TIL therapy for anti-PD-1-resistant metastatic lung cancer. The libraries were made with immunoSEQ v3. This table comes from immunoSEQ multiplex PCR, and its TCRdb copy is limited to in-frame clones, with some not included. The data hold approximately 11,000 clones, with 50% to 75% observed a single time. The time point denotes: pre-treatment sample, taken before nivolumab and TIL therapy. The tumor samples were excised metastases, mostly pleural nodules or supraclavicular lymph nodes. The specimen comprised tumor tissue, sampled at baseline. These receptors came from a person aged 25-85 years with non-small cell lung cancer.

This sequence joins TRBV29-1 and TRBJ1-1; 10 positions match TRBD1. Germline assignment: CDR1 SQVTM and CDR2 ANQGSEA. The CDR3 length is 18 residues. J gave up 0 bases and V 0 bases, and 10 bases lay outside the gene matches. This CDR3 reads CSVEEGTGVDDLNTEAFF. The CDR3 DNA reads as TGCAGCGTTGAAGAGGGGACAGGGGTCGATGACTTGAACACTGAAGCTTTCTTT.

By sample share, this clone is medium-sized (0.01 to 0.1%). The chain uses TRBV5-1 and TRBJ2-7; no definite D call. The CDR3 totals 14 residues. Germline V lookup: CDR1 SGHRS, CDR2 YFSETQ. V was pared by 3 bases and J by 0 bases, with 10 bases between. The CDR3 DNA follows: TGCGCCAGCAGCTCTGACGGAGTCTCCTACGAGCAGTACTTC. This sequence encodes CASSSDGVSYEQYF.

V is TRBV14 and J is TRBJ1-1; no reliable D call. The V end lost 1 base, the J end lost 6 bases, and 9 bases lay between the germline ends. CDR1 and CDR2 from the germline V gene are SGHDN and FVKESK. The CDR3 extends over 13 amino acids. CDR3 sequence: CASSQVPGPEAFF. The CDR3 DNA sequence: TGTGCCAGCAGCCAAGTACCTGGCCCTGAAGCTTTCTTT.

This chain links TRBV19 with TRBJ1-1, with TRBD1 matching over 10 bases. V lost 4 bases and J lost 7; bases outside the gene matches: 9. Germline CDR1 LNHDA, CDR2 SQIVND (reference sequence). This CDR3 contains 15 residues. Here the CDR3 DNA reads TGTGCCAGTAGTACCTCGCCGGACAGGGGGTATGAAGCTTTCTTT. Translation gives CASSTSPDRGYEAFF.

The genes are TRBV5-5 and TRBJ1-1; no definite D call. The CDR3 runs 13 residues. Trimming stripped 5 bases from V and 1 base from J, with 9 bases between. Germline V gives CDR1 SGHKS, CDR2 YYEKEE (reference sequence). The CDR3 nucleotides read TGTGCCAGCAGATCGGACGGGAACACTGAAGCTTTCTTT. Amino acid sequence: CASRSDGNTEAFF.

The rearrangement joins TRBV6-8 to TRBJ2-6; D is ambiguous. The CDR3 runs 19 residues. The V end lost 6 bases, the J end lost 3 bases, and 24 bases lay between the germline ends. Germline assignment: CDR1 MNHGY and CDR2 SAAAGT. CDR3 residues: CASSHALRGEPGGANVLTF. The CDR3 DNA reads TGTGCCAGCAGCCATGCTCTTCGAGGCGAACCAGGTGGGGCCAACGTCCTGACTTTC.

The V and J genes are TRBV30 and TRBJ1-1, with D uncertain. The CDR3 runs to 11 residues. The germline V gene has CDR1 GTSNPN and CDR2 SVGIG (reference sequence). Trimming removed 2 bases at V and 5 bases at J, with 6 bases between. DNA for the CDR3: TGTGCCTGGAGTACTAGAACTGAAGCTTTCTTT. It codes for CAWSTRTEAFF.

This clone has a handful of counts. The V gene is TRBV19, the J gene TRBJ1-5; the D is unclear. The V end lost 3 bases, the J end lost 0 bases, and 9 bases lay between the germline ends. CDR3 length: 15 residues. CDR1 is LNHDA, CDR2 SQIVND, per germline (reference sequence). For the CDR3, the DNA is TGTGCCAGTAGTATCACAGTTAATAGCAATCAGCCCCAGCATTTT. It codes for CASSITVNSNQPQHF.

The chain employs TRBV4-1 and TRBJ2-1; TRBD2 might be the D (5 bases). The CDR3 runs to 18 residues. V lost 1 base to trimming and J lost 0 bases, with 16 bases between them. From germline, CDR1 is MGHRA and CDR2 YSYEKL. The CDR3 region has the DNA TGCGCCAGCAGCCAAGTGGATTTAGTTGGGAGCTCCTACAATGAGCAGTTCTTC. Translated, it gives CASSQVDLVGSSYNEQFF.

This chain uses TRBV30 with TRBJ2-7, with D possibly called TRBD1 or TRBD2 (5 bases each). The CDR3 is 14 residues long. Germline CDR1 GTSNPN, CDR2 SVGIG (reference sequence). The V and J ends lost 1 base and 5 bases respectively, with 15 bases between them. As DNA, the CDR3 is TGTGCCTGGAGTGCTCGGGTGGGGGTCAACGAGCAGTACTTC. Translation gives CAWSARVGVNEQYF.